This TCR beta chain is drawn from a study of early T cells in non-severe SARS-CoV-2 infection. Study-level background: Chains stayed unpaired after sequencing of bulk RNA from unsorted whole blood.

Unique molecular identifiers (one per individual cDNA molecule) were attached. TCRdb reprocessed the 5' RACE reads with MiXCR, giving one entry per CDR3 protein. The sample yields about 40,000 distinct CDR3 sequences, approximately 5% seen once. The CDR3 loop spans 15 amino acids. The trim removed 1 base at V and 3 bases at J, leaving 3 bases unmatched. Germline V gives CDR1 DFQATT, CDR2 SNEGSKA (reference sequence). Whole-study results and caveats: The matching step, a VDJdb search, favored anti-spike CD8 responses and missed private and CD4 specificities.

Within the sample, this clonotype is medium-sized (0.01 to 0.1%). The antigen remains unidentified. This chain joins TRBV20-1 and TRBJ2-1, with TRBD2 matching over 10 bases. The sequenced material came from whole blood. The receptor's source is an adult who was a healthcare worker with PCR-confirmed SARS-CoV-2 infection or an uninfected control (not recorded which). The CDR3 nucleotides read TGCAGTGCTAGAGCAGGGACTAGCGACTACAATGAGCAGTTCTTC. It codes for CSARAGTSDYNEQFF.